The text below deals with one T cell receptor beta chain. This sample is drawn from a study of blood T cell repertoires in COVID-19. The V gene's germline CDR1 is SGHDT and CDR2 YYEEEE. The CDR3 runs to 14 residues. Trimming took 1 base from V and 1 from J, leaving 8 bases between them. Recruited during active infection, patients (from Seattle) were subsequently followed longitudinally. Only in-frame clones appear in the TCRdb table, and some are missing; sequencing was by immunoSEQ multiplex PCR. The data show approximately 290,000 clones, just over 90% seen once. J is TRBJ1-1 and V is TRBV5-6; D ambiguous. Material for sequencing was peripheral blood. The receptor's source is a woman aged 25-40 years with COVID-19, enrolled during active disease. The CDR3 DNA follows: TGTGCCAGCAGCTTGCCCCACAGGAACACTGAAGCTTTCTTT. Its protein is CASSLPHRNTEAFF.